A single sample gave rise to the 20 T cell receptor beta chains below, sequenced in a study of Ad26.COV2.S vaccination and SARS-CoV-2 variants (dated by TCRdb to the early 2020s). Library creation used the immunoSEQ multiplex PCR assay. The source is immuneACCESS, and TCRdb retained only in-frame sequences with V and J called. Part of the clones is not carried over; for the studies checked, unresolved V genes explain less than half of this, and the remainder is unexplained. The sample has 350,000 to 450,000 clones on record, about 91% of them singletons. About 3.9% of the sample goes to the ten largest clones. The meaning of the sample's time point label: individuals recovered from natural SARS-CoV-2 infection. Sequenced here: peripheral blood, sampled after recovery from COVID-19. The receptors stem from a human donor who had recovered from COVID-19.

The chain links TRBV7-9 to TRBJ2-5; D remains unclear. The germline V gene has CDR1 SEHNR and CDR2 FQNEAQ (reference sequence). V was pared by 5 bases and J by 5 bases, with 12 bases between. This CDR3 is built from 13 residues. The CDR3 sequence is CASSHPVRETQYF. The CDR3 coding sequence is TGTGCCAGCAGCCACCCAGTTCGGGAGACCCAGTACTTC.

Of note for this clone: Other DNA sequences in this sample translate to the same CDR3. The rearrangement joins TRBV20-1 to TRBJ1-4, with no clear D. Trimming left V 3 bases short and J 6 bases short, with 2 bases between. The length of the CDR3 is 10 residues. Germline lookup yields CDR1 DFQATT and CDR2 SNEGSKA (reference sequence). The CDR3 bases are TGCAGTGCTAGGGATGAAAAACTGTTTTTT. It encodes CSARDEKLFF.

This chain joins TRBV6-1 and TRBJ2-1, with TRBD2 as a possible D gene (5 bases). The V end lost 0 bases, the J end lost 12 bases, and 15 bases lay between the germline ends. CDR1 MNHNS and CDR2 SASEGT come from the germline V gene. The CDR3 is 14 residues long. CDR3 nucleotides: TGTGCCAGCAGTGAAGCGGTCCCGATACGGGGGCAGTTCTTC. Its translation: CASSEAVPIRGQFF.

This rearrangement joins TRBV27 to TRBJ2-5, with 8 bases aligning to TRBD2. The CDR3 runs to 13 residues. Germline assignment: CDR1 MNHEY and CDR2 SMNVEV (reference sequence). The trim removed 8 bases at V and 5 bases at J, leaving 7 bases unmatched. CDR3 in DNA: TGTGCCAGCGGGGAGCGGGGGCCGGAGACCCAGTACTTC. This codes for CASGERGPETQYF.

J is TRBJ2-4 and V is TRBV6-5; the match to TRBD2 covers 7 bases. V gave up 10 bases and J gave up 3 bases; unmatched junction bases: 12. CDR3 length: 15 amino acids. Germline V CDR1 and CDR2: MNHEY, SVGAGI. CDR3 protein: CATITPGGNKNIQYF. The CDR3 DNA follows: TGTGCCACCATAACTCCGGGGGGAAACAAAAACATTCAGTACTTC.

This clone was observed once. The CDR3 reads CASRIHEDPLYGYTF. CDR3 coding DNA: TGTGCCAGCAGGATTCACGAAGACCCCCTCTATGGCTACACCTTC. The V gene is TRBV21-1, the J gene TRBJ1-2. TRBV21-1 is annotated as a pseudogene. The CDR3 loop spans 15 amino acids.

The chain couples TRBV6-5 to TRBJ1-5; D call uncertain. Germline assignment: CDR1 MNHEY and CDR2 SVGAGI. This CDR3 region has 12 residues. Trimming stripped 6 bases from V and 6 bases from J, with 9 bases between. CDR3 loop: CASRRGGQPQHF. Here the CDR3 DNA reads TGTGCCAGCAGGCGGGGAGGTCAGCCCCAGCATTTT.

V is TRBV3-1 (or the pseudogene TRBV3-2) and J is TRBJ2-1; 8 nucleotides agree with TRBD2. CDR1 is LGHDT, CDR2 YNNKEL, per germline (reference sequence). Trimming cost V 3 bases and J 3 bases; bases outside gene matches: 4. The CDR3 has 15 amino acids. CDR3 coding DNA: TGTGCCAGCAGCCAGCAAGCGGGGGTCTACAATGAGCAGTTCTTC. Translation: CASSQQAGVYNEQFF.

The V gene is TRBV9, the J gene TRBJ2-1; 10 bases match TRBD1. CDR3 size: 13 residues. Germline CDR1 and CDR2: SGDLS and YYNGEE. Trimming removed 4 bases from V and 9 bases from J; junction bases left unmatched: 4. CDR3 DNA: TGTGCCAGCAGCAAGGGACAGGGGACTGAGCAGTTCTTC. This gives the protein CASSKGQGTEQFF.

The rearrangement links TRBV27 to TRBJ1-2; 11 positions match TRBD1. Per the germline V gene, CDR1 is MNHEY and CDR2 is SMNVEV (reference sequence). This CDR3 comprises 14 residues. J was trimmed by 7 bases and V by 2 bases; bases with no gene match: 3. CDR3 bases: TGTGCCAGCAGTTTAGGACAGGGGGCCCGTGGCTACACCTTC. It specifies CASSLGQGARGYTF.

V is TRBV6-5 and J is TRBJ2-7; 8 nucleotides line up with TRBD1. Germline trimming cut 6 bases from V and 6 bases from J; bases unmatched to any gene: 4. Germline CDR1 MNHEY, CDR2 SVGAGI. The CDR3 is 12 residues long. The CDR3: CASRRQGLEQYF. The CDR3, as DNA: TGTGCCAGCAGGAGACAGGGGCTCGAGCAGTACTTC.

The V and J genes are TRBV7-8 and TRBJ2-1; unclear D gene. The V end lost 1 base, the J end lost 5 bases, and 12 bases lay between the germline ends. The germline gives CDR1 SGHVS, CDR2 FQNEAQ. The CDR3 totals 15 residues. CDR3 sequence reads: CASSLVGRVHNEQFF. CDR3 nucleotides: TGTGCCAGCAGCTTAGTGGGTAGGGTCCACAATGAGCAGTTCTTC.

The rearrangement links TRBV27 to TRBJ2-1, with D hard to call. Trimming took off 1 base at V and 4 bases at J, with 5 bases between the two ends. The germline V gene has CDR1 MNHEY and CDR2 SMNVEV (reference sequence). This CDR3 spans 13 amino acids. This CDR3 is CASSLYPYNEQFF. Written as DNA, the CDR3 is TGTGCCAGCAGTTTATATCCGTACAATGAGCAGTTCTTC.

The V call is TRBV3-1 (or the pseudogene TRBV3-2), the J call TRBJ2-4; no clear D gene. This CDR3 has 15 amino acids. Germline lookup yields CDR1 LGHDT and CDR2 YNNKEL (reference sequence). V lost 4 bases and J 0 bases, leaving 10 bases between the germline ends. The CDR3 region has the DNA TGTGCCAGCAGCCCTAGGATGCTAGCCAAAAACATTCAGTACTTC. This gives the protein CASSPRMLAKNIQYF.

J is TRBJ1-1 and V is TRBV10-2; no definite D call. V lost 3 bases and J 5 bases, leaving 16 bases between the germline ends. The CDR3 spans 15 residues. Germline values: CDR1 WSHSY, CDR2 SAAADI. The CDR3 nucleotides read TGCGCCAGCAGTGAAGTACGGGGTAGGGATACTGAAGCTTTCTTT. It translates to CASSEVRGRDTEAFF.

This chain joins TRBV5-1 and TRBJ2-5, with 8 bases identical to TRBD1. The V gene's germline CDR1 is SGHRS and CDR2 YFSETQ. CDR3 length equals 15 residues. V lost 4 bases to trimming and J lost 2 bases; unmatched junction nucleotides: 7. The CDR3 loop reads CASSADRAPQETQYF. The CDR3 region has the DNA TGCGCCAGCAGCGCGGACAGGGCCCCTCAAGAGACCCAGTACTTC.

The chain has TRBV6-5 and TRBJ1-5, with unresolved D. Per the germline V gene, CDR1 is MNHEY and CDR2 is SVGAGI. This CDR3 spans 14 amino acids. Trimming took off 0 bases at V and 2 bases at J, with 5 bases between the two ends. CDR3 bases: TGTGCCAGCAGTTACTCGTCGGGCAATCAGCCCCAGCATTTT. This translates into CASSYSSGNQPQHF.

The genes are TRBV5-6 and TRBJ1-4, with TRBD1 identical over 7 bases. The germline gives CDR1 SGHDT, CDR2 YYEEEE. V lost 3 bases and J lost 6; bases outside the gene matches: 8. The CDR3 runs to 15 residues. The CDR3 loop reads CASSSAGTGDEKLFF. Here the CDR3 DNA reads TGTGCCAGCAGCTCGGCTGGAACAGGGGATGAAAAACTGTTTTTT.

The chain couples TRBV9 to TRBJ2-7; the match to TRBD2 covers 7 bases. Trimming cost V 4 bases and J 3 bases; bases outside gene matches: 13. In germline, CDR1 is SGDLS, CDR2 YYNGEE. The CDR3 runs to 16 residues. The DNA for the CDR3 is TGTGCCAGCAGCCCCCGAGGGAGCCTAGCGGTCTACGAGCAGTACTTC. It codes for CASSPRGSLAVYEQYF.

This chain connects TRBV12-5 to TRBJ2-3; no clear D gene. CDR3 length equals 10 residues. The germline CDR1 and CDR2 sequences are LGHNT and FRNRAP. The CDR3 DNA follows: TGTGCGCAGGGCACAGATACGCAGTATTTT. Translation: CAQGTDTQYF.